This T cell receptor (beta chain) originates from a study of regulatory T cells in long-lasting Graves disease. Findings of the study overall: Less diverse TCR repertoires were seen in persistent Graves' patients than in newly diagnosed ones.

Concerning this clonotype itself: What it binds is not known.

The TCR beta library used iRepertoire HTBI primers with Arm-PCR amplification of CDR3. TCRdb passed the multiplex PCR reads through MiXCR, listing each CDR3 protein once. Altogether roughly 500,000 distinct CDR3 sequences are present, less than 25% being singletons, with the ten largest covering roughly 8%. Time point denoted: persistent/refractory GD, antithyroid drugs over 5 years with positive TRAb. Construction of the TCR library relied on RNA isolated from PBMCs. The diagnosis of Graves' disease used American Thyroid Association guidelines. Per the germline V gene, CDR1 is GTSNPN and CDR2 is SVGIG (reference sequence). The CDR3 is made up of 11 amino acids. The V gene lost 2 bases and the J gene lost 6 bases, with 7 bases spanning the gap.

V and J are TRBV30 and TRBJ1-2; D remains unclear. The TCR sequence derives from a female donor with Graves disease. Sample: peripheral blood mononuclear cells (PBMCs), taken when the disease was refractory, from a patient treated with antithyroid drugs. The DNA of the CDR3 is TGTGCCTGGAGTCCGGGGAATGGCTACACCTTC. Protein: CAWSPGNGYTF.